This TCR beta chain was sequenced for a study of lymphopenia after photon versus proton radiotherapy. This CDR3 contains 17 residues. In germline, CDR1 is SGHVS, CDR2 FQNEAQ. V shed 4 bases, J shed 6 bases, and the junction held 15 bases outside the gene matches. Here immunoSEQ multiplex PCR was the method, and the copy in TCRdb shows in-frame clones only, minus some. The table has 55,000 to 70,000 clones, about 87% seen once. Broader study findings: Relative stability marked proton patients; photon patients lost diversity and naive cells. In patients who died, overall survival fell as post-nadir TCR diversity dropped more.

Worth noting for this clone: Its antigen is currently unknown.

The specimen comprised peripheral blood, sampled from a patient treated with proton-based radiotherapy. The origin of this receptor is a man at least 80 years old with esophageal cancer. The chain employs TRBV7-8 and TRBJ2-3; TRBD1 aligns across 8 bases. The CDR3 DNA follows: TGTGCCAGCAGCTCGACCGCCGGACAGGGCGTACCTGATACGCAGTATTTT. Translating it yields CASSSTAGQGVPDTQYF.